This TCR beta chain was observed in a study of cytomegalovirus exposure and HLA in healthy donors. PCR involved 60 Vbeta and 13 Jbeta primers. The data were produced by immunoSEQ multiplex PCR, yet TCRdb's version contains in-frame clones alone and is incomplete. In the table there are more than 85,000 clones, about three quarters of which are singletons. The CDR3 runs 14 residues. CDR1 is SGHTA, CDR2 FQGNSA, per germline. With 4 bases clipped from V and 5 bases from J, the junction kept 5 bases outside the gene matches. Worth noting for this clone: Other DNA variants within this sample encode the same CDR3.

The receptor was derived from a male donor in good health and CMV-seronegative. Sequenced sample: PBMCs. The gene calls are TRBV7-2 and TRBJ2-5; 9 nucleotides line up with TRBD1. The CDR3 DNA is TGTGCCAGCAGCTCCGGGACAGGGTGGGAGACCCAGTACTTC. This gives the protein CASSSGTGWETQYF.